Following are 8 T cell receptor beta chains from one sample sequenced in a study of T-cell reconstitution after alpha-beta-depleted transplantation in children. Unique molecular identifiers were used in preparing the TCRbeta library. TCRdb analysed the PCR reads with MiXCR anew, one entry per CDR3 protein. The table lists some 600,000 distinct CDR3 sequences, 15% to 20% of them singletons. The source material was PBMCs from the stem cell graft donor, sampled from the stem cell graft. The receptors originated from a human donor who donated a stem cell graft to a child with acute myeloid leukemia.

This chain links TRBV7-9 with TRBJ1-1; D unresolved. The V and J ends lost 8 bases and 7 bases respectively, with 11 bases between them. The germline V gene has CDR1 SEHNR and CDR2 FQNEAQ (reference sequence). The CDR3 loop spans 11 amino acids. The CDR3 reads CASHRLVEAFF. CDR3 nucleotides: TGTGCCAGCCATAGGTTGGTTGAAGCTTTCTTT.

As DNA, the CDR3 is TGCGCCAGCAGCCCGTCGGGAGTACGGGAGCAGTACTTC. Amino acids: CASSPSGVREQYF. The rearrangement links TRBV4-1 to TRBJ2-7; possibly TRBD2 for D (6 bases). Looked up from germline, CDR1 is MGHRA and CDR2 is YSYEKL. This CDR3 has 13 residues. V lost 4 bases, J lost 7 bases, and 14 bases lay in between.

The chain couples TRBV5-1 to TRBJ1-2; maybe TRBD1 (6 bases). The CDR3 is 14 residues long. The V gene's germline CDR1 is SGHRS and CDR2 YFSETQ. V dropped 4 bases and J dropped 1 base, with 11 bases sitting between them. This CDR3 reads CASSTQQGNYGYTF. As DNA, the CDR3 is TGCGCCAGCAGCACCCAACAGGGTAACTATGGCTACACCTTC.

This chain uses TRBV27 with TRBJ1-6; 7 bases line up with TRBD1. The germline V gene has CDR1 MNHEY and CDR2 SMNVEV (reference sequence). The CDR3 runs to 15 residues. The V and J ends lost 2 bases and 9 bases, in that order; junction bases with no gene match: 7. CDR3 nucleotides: TGTGCCAGCAGTTTAGCACAGGGGATAAGTTCACCCCTCCACTTT. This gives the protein CASSLAQGISSPLHF.

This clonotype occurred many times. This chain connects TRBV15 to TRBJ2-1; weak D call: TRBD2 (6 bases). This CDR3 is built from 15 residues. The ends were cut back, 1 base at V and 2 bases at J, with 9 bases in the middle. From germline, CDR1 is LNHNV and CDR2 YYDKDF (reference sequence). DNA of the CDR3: TGTGCCACCAGCAGAGCGCGGGGAGCCTACAATGAGCAGTTCTTC. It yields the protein CATSRARGAYNEQFF.

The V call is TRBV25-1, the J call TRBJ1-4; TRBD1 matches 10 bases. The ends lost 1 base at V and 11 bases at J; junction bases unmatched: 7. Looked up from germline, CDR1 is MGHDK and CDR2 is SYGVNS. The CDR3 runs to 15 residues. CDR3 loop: CASSESSTGGGKLFF. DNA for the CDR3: TGTGCCAGCAGTGAATCTTCGACAGGGGGCGGGAAACTGTTTTTT.

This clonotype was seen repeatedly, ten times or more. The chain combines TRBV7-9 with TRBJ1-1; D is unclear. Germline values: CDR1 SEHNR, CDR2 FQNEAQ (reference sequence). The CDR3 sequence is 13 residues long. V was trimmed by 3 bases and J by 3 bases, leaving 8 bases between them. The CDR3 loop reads CASSLSGDTEAFF. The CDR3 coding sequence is TGTGCCAGCAGCTTGTCGGGAGACACTGAAGCTTTCTTT. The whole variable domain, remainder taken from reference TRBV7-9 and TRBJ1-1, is DTGVSQNPRHKITKRGQNVTFRCDPISEHNRLYWYRQTLGQGPEFLTYFQNEAQLEKSRLLSDRFSAERPKGSFSTLEIQRTEQGDSAMYLCASSLSGDTEAFFGQGTRLTVV.

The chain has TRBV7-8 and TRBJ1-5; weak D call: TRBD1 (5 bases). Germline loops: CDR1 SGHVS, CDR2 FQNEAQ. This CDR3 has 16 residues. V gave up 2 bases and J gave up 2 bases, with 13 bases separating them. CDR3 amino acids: CASSLLRAQGNQPQHF. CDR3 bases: TGTGCCAGCAGCTTACTCAGGGCCCAAGGCAATCAGCCCCAGCATTTT.